Listed here are 31 T cell receptor beta chains from one sample, sequenced in a study of blood T cells in healthy people across ages (dated by TCRdb to the mid-2010s). Libraries were constructed by 5' RACE. The data were produced on an Illumina HiSeq 2500. A second PCR of 7 to 11 cycles was performed with a sample-barcoded 5' primer and a J-beta primer mix. TCRdb trimmed the raw reads at Q25, called clones with MiXCR and kept productive beta chains. Each entry is one CDR3 protein sequence, shown with its most common DNA and genes. The sample table records about 640,000 distinct CDR3 sequences; roughly 43% of these occur just once. Together, the top ten hold 30% of the sample. What was sequenced was blood. The receptors derive from a man aged 80 or over in good health.

This clonotype was detected only a few times. The chain carries TRBV3-1 and TRBJ1-2; D is ambiguous. The CDR3 is made up of 12 amino acids. Trimming stripped 2 bases from V and 8 bases from J, with 9 bases between. The germline V gene has CDR1 LGHDT and CDR2 YNNKEL (reference sequence). The CDR3 DNA reads TGTGCCAGCAGCCAAAGAGGCGCGGGCTACACCTTC. It is translated as CASSQRGAGYTF.

The V gene is TRBV6-5, the J gene TRBJ1-2; D gene uncertain. The CDR3 is 16 residues long. V lost 0 bases, J lost 5 bases, and 16 bases lay in between. Germline V gives CDR1 MNHEY, CDR2 SVGAGI. DNA for the CDR3: TGTGCCAGCAGTTACTCGAATCGCGGGCAGCCATATGGCTACACCTTC. Its protein product is CASSYSNRGQPYGYTF.

This chain connects TRBV5-4 to TRBJ2-5; unclear D gene. The CDR3 loop spans 13 amino acids. Germline V gives CDR1 SGHNT, CDR2 YYREEE (reference sequence). Trimming took 3 bases from V and 1 from J, leaving 7 bases between them. The CDR3 loop is CASSSNIQETQYF. The CDR3 DNA follows: TGTGCCAGCAGCTCCAATATCCAAGAGACCCAGTACTTC.

CDR3 DNA: TGCAGCGTTGAACCGGCTAGCGGGAGCTCCTACAATGAGCAGTACTTC. As protein: CSVEPASGSSYNEQYF. The V and J genes are TRBV29-1 and TRBJ2-1; 10 positions match TRBD2. The end of the DNA aligns better with TRBJ2-7, so the J call may be wrong. The CDR3 covers 16 residues. Germline V lookup: CDR1 SQVTM, CDR2 ANQGSEA.

V usage is TRBV7-9 and J usage is TRBJ2-5, with D possibly TRBD2 on 5 matching bases. This CDR3 comprises 14 residues. Germline V gene lookup returns CDR1 SEHNR and CDR2 FQNEAQ (reference sequence). The V end lost 3 bases, the J end lost 1 base, and 9 bases lay between the germline ends. CDR3 amino acids: CASSFRAGQETQYF. The CDR3 DNA sequence: TGTGCCAGCAGCTTTAGGGCGGGCCAAGAGACCCAGTACTTC.

This clonotype showed up just a few times. The rearrangement uses TRBV7-2 and TRBJ2-7; 8 nucleotides align to TRBD1. V gave up 5 bases and J gave up 7 bases; unmatched junction bases: 10. Germline assignment: CDR1 SGHTA and CDR2 FQGNSA. The CDR3 totals 14 residues. DNA of the CDR3: TGTGCCAGCAGCCCGGACAGGGCCTTAGGAGAGCAGTACTTC. Translating it yields CASSPDRALGEQYF.

As DNA, the CDR3 is TGTGCCAGCAGCTTTGAAGGGGCGAGGTACGAGCAGTACTTC. Protein: CASSFEGARYEQYF. This chain connects TRBV7-9 to TRBJ2-7; a possible D gene is TRBD1 (5 bases). The CDR3 consists of 14 residues. Deletions cut 3 bases from V and 4 bases from J, with 13 bases between. The germline V gene has CDR1 SEHNR and CDR2 FQNEAQ (reference sequence).

V usage is TRBV3-1 and J usage is TRBJ2-5; perhaps TRBD2 as D (5 bases). CDR3 length: 17 residues. V was clipped by 2 bases and J by 4 bases, with 20 bases between them. CDR1 LGHDT and CDR2 YNNKEL come from the germline V gene (reference sequence). The CDR3 region is CASSQPGPGRGRETQYF. The CDR3 DNA reads as TGTGCCAGCAGCCAACCCGGCCCGGGTCGAGGGAGAGAGACCCAGTACTTC.

This clonotype was recorded only once. V gene TRBV6-6 combines with J gene TRBJ2-1; 10 bases are a match to TRBD1. The J call may be mistaken, given a closer DNA end match to TRBJ2-7. Per the germline V gene, CDR1 is MNHNY and CDR2 is SVGAGI (reference sequence). The length of the CDR3 is 14 residues. The CDR3: CASSYGTGVDEQYF. In DNA form, the CDR3 reads TGTGCCAGCAGTTACGGGACAGGGGTTGATGAGCAGTACTTC.

The chain carries TRBV19 and TRBJ1-5; no clear D. V was trimmed by 7 bases and J by 5 bases, leaving 9 bases between them. Germline values: CDR1 LNHDA, CDR2 SQIVND (reference sequence). The CDR3 is 12 residues long. CDR3: CASKVRDQPQHF. The CDR3 DNA is TGTGCCAGTAAGGTTAGGGATCAGCCCCAGCATTTT. Drawing the rest from reference TRBV19 and TRBJ1-5, the complete variable domain is DGGITQSPKYLFRKEGQNVTLSCEQNLNHDAMYWYRQDPGQGLRLIYYSQIVNDFQKGDIAEGYSVSREKKESFPLTVTSAQKNPTAFYLCASKVRDQPQHFGDGTRLSIL.

The CDR3 sequence: CASSPMGRGRSSEKLFF. Written as DNA, the CDR3 is TGTGCCAGCAGTCCCATGGGGAGGGGACGTTCTAGTGAAAAACTGTTTTTT. V gene TRBV12-3 or TRBV12-4 combines with J gene TRBJ1-4; perhaps TRBD1 as D (5 bases). The CDR3 has 17 residues. The V end lost 5 bases, the J end lost 7 bases, and 23 bases lay between the germline ends.

The J gene is TRBJ2-5, the V gene TRBV20-1, with D possibly being TRBD2 (6 bases). Matching the DNA end better, TRBJ2-7 makes the J call doubtful. Germline CDR1 DFQATT, CDR2 SNEGSKA (reference sequence). The CDR3 covers 13 residues. CDR3 in amino acids: CSARDGGNSEQYF. DNA of the CDR3: TGCAGTGCTAGAGATGGGGGGAACTCCGAGCAGTACTTC.

There are many counts of this clonotype. V is TRBV5-5 and J is TRBJ2-3; 9 positions match TRBD2. The length of the CDR3 is 17 residues. Looked up from germline, CDR1 is SGHKS and CDR2 is YYEKEE (reference sequence). Unmatched junction bases numbered 15, after V lost 4 bases and J lost 6 bases. CDR3 nucleotide sequence: TGTGCCAGCAGCCCTACTCTGGCGGGGGGGTACCTCGATACGCAGTATTTT. It is translated as CASSPTLAGGYLDTQYF.

The chain has TRBV5-4 and TRBJ1-2; 11 bases fit TRBD1. The J segment lost 3 bases and the V segment lost 3 bases, leaving 7 bases of the junction unmatched. CDR1 and CDR2 from the germline V gene are SGHNT and YYREEE (reference sequence). CDR3 length: 16 residues. The chain's CDR3 is CASSSGQGVTYYGYTF. The DNA of the CDR3 is TGTGCCAGCAGCTCGGGACAGGGGGTGACCTACTATGGCTACACCTTC.

With regard to this clonotype: Germline and junction disagree at one end, which may indicate a read error. The rearrangement uses TRBV5-6 and TRBJ2-4; TRBD1 matches at 9 bases. The end of the DNA fits TRBJ2-7 better, so the J call may be wrong. From germline, CDR1 is SGHDT and CDR2 YYEEEE. The CDR3 loop spans 14 amino acids. CDR3 in amino acids: CASSGGQGSCEQYF. The CDR3 DNA is TGTGCCAGCAGCGGGGGACAGGGCTCCTGCGAGCAGTACTTC.

CDR3 loop: CASYPSGYGYTF. The CDR3 bases are TGTGCCAGCTACCCTTCGGGATATGGCTACACCTTC. This chain connects TRBV6-6 to TRBJ1-2; D is unresolved. V lost 8 bases and J 5 bases, leaving 12 bases between the germline ends. The CDR3 contains 12 residues. The germline CDR1 and CDR2 sequences are MNHNY and SVGAGI (reference sequence).

This clonotype occurred a few times. The CDR3 spells CASSQDPAGGSYEQYF. CDR3 sequence (DNA): TGCGCCAGCAGCCAAGACCCGGCAGGGGGCTCCTACGAGCAGTACTTC. The genes are TRBV4-3 and TRBJ2-7; 7 bases align to TRBD1. The CDR3 contains 16 residues. V gave up 0 bases and J gave up 0 bases; unmatched junction bases: 5. The germline gives CDR1 LGHNA, CDR2 YSLEER.

This rearrangement joins TRBV7-2 to TRBJ2-3; 8 bases agree with TRBD2. The germline CDR1 and CDR2 sequences are SGHTA and FQGNSA. The length of the CDR3 is 16 residues. After removal of 3 bases from V and 4 bases from J, the junction contained 9 bases not matched to a gene. CDR3 in amino acids: CASSFRLARDADTQYF. DNA for the CDR3: TGTGCCAGCAGCTTCCGACTAGCGAGGGACGCAGATACGCAGTATTTT.

The chain carries TRBV28 and TRBJ2-7, with 13 positions matching TRBD2. From germline, CDR1 is MDHEN and CDR2 SYDVKM. The length of the CDR3 is 16 residues. The J segment lost 3 bases and the V segment lost 5 bases, leaving 7 bases of the junction unmatched. CDR3 nucleotide sequence: TGTGCCAGCAGTCCAACCCGGACTAGCGGGAGCTACGAGCAGTACTTC. Translating it yields CASSPTRTSGSYEQYF.

The chain has TRBV28 and TRBJ1-5; D is undetermined. Germline CDR1 is MDHEN and CDR2 is SYDVKM. V lost 4 bases to trimming and J lost 11 bases, with 12 bases between them. The CDR3 covers 12 residues. CDR3 bases: TGTGCCAGCAGTTCCTTGGGCAGGACCCAGCATTTT. Translating it yields CASSSLGRTQHF.

The J gene is TRBJ2-1, the V gene TRBV25-1; 11 nucleotides agree with TRBD2. Per germline, CDR1 MGHDK and CDR2 SYGVNS. This CDR3 is 20 amino acids long. The V segment lost 1 base and the J segment 4 bases; nucleotides outside the gene matches: 15. CDR3 sequence reads: CASSESPSASGRSKYNEQFF. Here the CDR3 DNA reads TGTGCCAGCAGTGAATCGCCCTCGGCTAGCGGGAGGTCCAAATACAATGAGCAGTTCTTC.

Notes on this clonotype: This likely came from a read error, as a far larger clone is one base away. The CDR3 carries no conserved terminal phenylalanine or tryptophan, so it likely arises from a read error. The genes are TRBV7-2 and TRBJ2-5, with unresolved D. Germline loops: CDR1 SGHTA, CDR2 FQGNSA. V dropped 2 bases and J dropped 2 bases, with 3 bases sitting between them. This CDR3 region has 12 residues. The CDR3 region is CASSLTQETQYC. CDR3 sequence (DNA): TGTGCCAGCAGCTTAACACAAGAGACCCAGTACTGC.

The chain carries TRBV6-2 or TRBV6-3 and TRBJ2-7; the match to TRBD2 covers 12 bases. Germline CDR1 reads MNHEY; CDR2 reads SVGEGT. This CDR3 region has 13 residues. Unmatched junction bases numbered 1, after V lost 4 bases and J lost 6 bases. CDR3 region: CASSWTSGIEQYF. DNA for the CDR3: TGTGCCAGCAGTTGGACTAGCGGGATCGAGCAGTACTTC.

This clonotype showed up just a few times. This chain joins TRBV6-1 and TRBJ2-2; TRBD2 matches at 7 bases. This CDR3 contains 15 residues. V shed 5 bases, J shed 3 bases, and the junction held 6 bases outside the gene matches. Germline CDR1 is MNHNS and CDR2 is SASEGT. CDR3 loop: CASSTWTRYTGELFF. The DNA of the CDR3 is TGTGCCAGCAGTACTTGGACTAGATACACCGGGGAGCTGTTTTTT.

This clonotype came up a few times. This chain uses TRBV28 with TRBJ2-7; D perhaps matches TRBD2 (5 bases). The CDR3 loop spans 13 amino acids. CDR1 and CDR2 from the germline V gene are MDHEN and SYDVKM. With 3 bases removed from V and 3 bases from J, the gap between germline ends came to 9 bases. CDR3 sequence: CASSLRASYEQYF. In nucleotides, the CDR3 is TGTGCCAGCAGTTTGAGGGCCAGCTACGAGCAGTACTTC.

As regards this clonotype: The junction and the germline gene differ at one end; a read error may be behind it. The gene calls are TRBV27 and TRBJ1-2, with D unclear. The CDR3 runs 15 residues. Germline CDR1 is MNHEY and CDR2 is SMNVEV (reference sequence). This chain's CDR3 is CASRLSHGVGYGYTF. In nucleotides, the CDR3 is TGTGCCAGCAGATTATCCCATGGGGTGGGCTATGGCTACACCTTC.

The chain links TRBV2 to TRBJ2-7; 8 positions agree with TRBD2. V lost 4 bases, J lost 7 bases, and 12 bases stayed unmatched. The CDR3 spans 15 residues. CDR1 SNHLY and CDR2 FYNNEI come from the germline V gene. The CDR3 loop is CASSAQGLGNNEQYF. The CDR3 nucleotides are TGTGCCAGCAGTGCCCAGGGACTAGGGAATAATGAGCAGTACTTC.

This clonotype was observed many times. This chain uses TRBV29-1 with TRBJ2-1; no reliable D call. CDR1 and CDR2 from the germline V gene are SQVTM and ANQGSEA. Deletions cut 1 base from V and 3 bases from J, with 19 bases between. The CDR3 loop spans 17 amino acids. The CDR3 DNA reads TGCAGCGTTGAAGTCCCCCGACGGACCACCTACTACAATGAGCAGTTCTTC. Protein product: CSVEVPRRTTYYNEQFF.

This clonotype was recorded a few times. The chain recombines TRBV10-3 with TRBJ1-4, with D unclear. CDR3 length: 14 residues. V lost 2 bases and J lost 5, with 9 bases in between. The germline gives CDR1 ENHRY, CDR2 SYGVKD. CDR3 sequence: CAISEDTVNEKLFF. Here the CDR3 DNA reads TGTGCCATCAGTGAGGACACGGTCAATGAAAAACTGTTTTTT.

The J gene is TRBJ1-5, the V gene TRBV28, with D possibly TRBD1 on 5 matching bases. Trimming cost V 4 bases and J 6 bases, with 13 bases left between them. CDR1 and CDR2 (germline): MDHEN, SYDVKM. The length of the CDR3 is 14 residues. This CDR3 reads CASSSRVVGQPQHF. The CDR3 nucleotides are TGTGCCAGCAGTTCCAGGGTTGTAGGTCAGCCCCAGCATTTT. The full variable domain, in which reference TRBV28 and TRBJ1-5 provide the parts outside the CDR3, is DVKVTQSSRYLVKRTGEKVFLECVQDMDHENMFWYRQDPGLGLRLIYFSYDVKMKEKGDIPEGYSVSREKKERFSLILESASTNQTSMYLCASSSRVVGQPQHFGDGTRLSIL.

The chain joins TRBV10-1 to TRBJ2-3; 7 nucleotides align to TRBD1. The CDR3 has 14 amino acids. J lost 2 bases, V lost 4 bases, and 3 bases had no gene match. The germline CDR1 and CDR2 sequences are WNHNN and SYGVQD (reference sequence). As DNA, the CDR3 is TGCGCCAGCAGTGCAGGGGGACCCACAGATACGCAGTATTTT. Translating gives CASSAGGPTDTQYF.